A single sample is the source of the 15 T cell receptor beta chains below, sequenced in a study of cytomegalovirus exposure and HLA in healthy donors. Use of 60 Vbeta and 13 Jbeta primers characterized the PCR. The method was immunoSEQ multiplex PCR; TCRdb's version includes in-frame clones alone and lacks a portion of them. In the table there are about 120,000 clones, over 70% of which are singletons. Sequenced input: PBMCs. Receptor source: a woman in her 40s in good health and CMV-seropositive.

This sequence joins TRBV30 and TRBJ1-4; D possibly corresponds to TRBD1 (5 bases). The V and J ends lost 0 bases and 7 bases respectively, with 18 bases between them. The CDR3 has 16 amino acids. Germline V gene lookup returns CDR1 GTSNPN and CDR2 SVGIG (reference sequence). The CDR3 DNA is TGTGCCTGGAGTGTATGGGGCGGCTTAACGGGTGAAAAACTGTTTTTT. It codes for CAWSVWGGLTGEKLFF.

The chain couples TRBV25-1 to TRBJ2-2, with a tentative D call TRBD1 (5 bases). CDR3 size: 15 residues. CDR1 and CDR2 from the germline V gene are MGHDK and SYGVNS. The V end was cut by 1 base, the J end by 3 bases, with 9 bases between. Here the CDR3 reads CASSEWGMDTGELFF. Written as DNA, the CDR3 is TGTGCCAGCAGTGAATGGGGCATGGACACCGGGGAGCTGTTTTTT.

This clone appeared a few times. This chain links TRBV29-1 with TRBJ2-5; TRBD1 aligns across 10 bases. The trim removed 3 bases at V and 4 bases at J, leaving 11 bases unmatched. Germline lookup yields CDR1 SQVTM and CDR2 ANQGSEA. The CDR3 consists of 16 residues. CDR3 region: CSVDDGGRTGGETQYF. CDR3 sequence (DNA): TGCAGCGTTGATGATGGAGGCCGGACAGGGGGAGAGACCCAGTACTTC.

The genes are TRBV7-2 and TRBJ1-5, with no clear D. Trimming pared 3 bases from V and 5 bases from J, leaving 11 bases between. Germline CDR1 is SGHTA and CDR2 is FQGNSA. This CDR3 contains 14 residues. The CDR3 loop reads CASSFYGSHQPQHF. The CDR3 DNA sequence: TGTGCCAGCAGCTTTTATGGGAGTCATCAGCCCCAGCATTTT.

The rearrangement joins TRBV7-8 to TRBJ1-2; D perhaps matches TRBD1 (6 bases). The CDR3 totals 14 residues. V gave up 0 bases and J gave up 8 bases, with 13 bases separating them. CDR1 is SGHVS, CDR2 FQNEAQ, per germline. Here the CDR3 DNA reads TGTGCCAGCAGCTTAGCGTGGCAGGGGAGCGGCTACACCTTC. Translating it yields CASSLAWQGSGYTF.

The chain employs TRBV5-4 and TRBJ1-1, with D perhaps TRBD1 (6 bases). The CDR3 covers 18 residues. Germline lookup yields CDR1 SGHNT and CDR2 YYREEE (reference sequence). V was clipped by 1 base and J by 6 bases, with 25 bases between them. CDR3 DNA: TGTGCCAGCAGCTTGAGGGCAGGGGCCCTTTCGGGTGTAGCTGAAGCTTTCTTT. Translated, it gives CASSLRAGALSGVAEAFF.

V gene TRBV6-6 combines with J gene TRBJ2-7; D remains ambiguous. With 6 bases removed from V and 0 bases from J, the gap between germline ends came to 9 bases. This CDR3 region has 13 residues. CDR1 is MNHNY and CDR2 is SVGAGI in the germline V gene (reference sequence). CDR3 DNA: TGTGCCAGCAGCCCGCAGTTCTCCTACGAGCAGTACTTC. It specifies CASSPQFSYEQYF.

This clone was recorded a few times. The genes are TRBV5-4 and TRBJ2-7; 8 nucleotides line up with TRBD2. V dropped 1 base and J dropped 6; count of bases not matched to a gene: 15. Germline lookup yields CDR1 SGHNT and CDR2 YYREEE (reference sequence). This CDR3 is built from 17 residues. The CDR3 protein is CASSLPGSGSIAGEQYF. DNA of the CDR3: TGTGCCAGCAGCTTGCCGGGAAGCGGGAGTATTGCCGGCGAGCAGTACTTC.

This chain joins TRBV4-3 and TRBJ2-2; TRBD2 aligns across 13 bases. The CDR3 extends over 17 amino acids. Trimming cost V 3 bases and J 6 bases; bases outside gene matches: 7. Germline CDR1 LGHNA, CDR2 YSLEER. The CDR3 spells CASSHGTSGNMAGELFF. The CDR3 region has the DNA TGCGCCAGCAGCCACGGGACTAGCGGGAACATGGCCGGGGAGCTGTTTTTT.

The chain recombines TRBV10-3 with TRBJ2-3; a weak D match, TRBD2 (6 bases). The CDR3 covers 14 residues. The ends were cut back, 7 bases at V and 1 base at J, with 12 bases in the middle. Germline CDR1 is ENHRY and CDR2 is SYGVKD. CDR3 residues: CAINLGGGTDTQYF. Here the CDR3 DNA reads TGTGCCATCAATCTGGGGGGAGGCACAGATACGCAGTATTTT.

J is TRBJ2-1 and V is TRBV11-1, with D possibly being TRBD1 (6 bases). The CDR3 runs to 14 residues. Germline CDR1 SGHAT, CDR2 FQDESV (reference sequence). Trimming took off 5 bases at V and 0 bases at J, with 8 bases between the two ends. The CDR3: CASSRDNSYNEQFF. The CDR3 DNA follows: TGTGCCAGCAGCCGGGACAACTCCTACAATGAGCAGTTCTTC.

V and J are TRBV29-1 and TRBJ2-7; no firm D call. Germline-derived CDR1 and CDR2 are SQVTM and ANQGSEA. V was pared by 4 bases and J by 3 bases, with 19 bases between. CDR3 length equals 15 residues. The CDR3 nucleotides read TGCAGCGTTGCCCCGCGACTCAACCCGGGCTACGAGCAGTACTTC. Its translation: CSVAPRLNPGYEQYF.

This chain uses TRBV4-1 with TRBJ1-2; tentative D call: TRBD1 (6 bases). This CDR3 spans 14 amino acids. Trimming removed 0 bases at V and 5 bases at J, with 10 bases between. The germline CDR1 and CDR2 sequences are MGHRA and YSYEKL. The CDR3 nucleotides read TGCGCCAGCAGCCAAGATATAGGGGGATATGGCTACACCTTC. Translation: CASSQDIGGYGYTF.

This clone was counted only a few times. The gene calls are TRBV9 and TRBJ2-5, with 8 positions matching TRBD1. Per germline, CDR1 SGDLS and CDR2 YYNGEE. V shed 0 bases and J 5 bases; nucleotides not matched to a gene: 6. The length of the CDR3 is 15 residues. The CDR3 DNA reads as TGTGCCAGCAGCGTAGCCAGGGGGCTTGGGGAGACCCAGTACTTC. Amino acid sequence: CASSVARGLGETQYF.

This clone was counted a few times. The chain joins TRBV5-6 to TRBJ2-6; D may be TRBD1 (6 bases). In germline, CDR1 is SGHDT, CDR2 YYEEEE. The V end lost 0 bases, the J end lost 0 bases, and 13 bases lay between the germline ends. The CDR3 extends over 18 amino acids. The CDR3 DNA reads TGTGCCAGCAGCTTGGGGGGATCAGGGGTCTCTGGGGCCAACGTCCTGACTTTC. Its protein product is CASSLGGSGVSGANVLTF.